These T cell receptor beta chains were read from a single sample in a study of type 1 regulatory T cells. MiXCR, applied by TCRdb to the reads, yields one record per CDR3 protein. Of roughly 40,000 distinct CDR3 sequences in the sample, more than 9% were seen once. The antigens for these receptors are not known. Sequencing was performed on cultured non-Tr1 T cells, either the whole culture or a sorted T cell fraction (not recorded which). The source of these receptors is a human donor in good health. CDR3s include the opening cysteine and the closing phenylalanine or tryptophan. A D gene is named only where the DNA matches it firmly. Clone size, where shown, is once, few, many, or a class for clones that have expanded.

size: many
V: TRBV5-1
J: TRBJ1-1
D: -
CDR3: CASSSLLGGTTEAFF
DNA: TGCGCCAGCAGCTCCCTGTTAGGGGGGACCACTGAAGCTTTCTTT

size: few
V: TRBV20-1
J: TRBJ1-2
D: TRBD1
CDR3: CSARGDRGYTF
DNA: TGCAGTGCTAGAGGGGACAGGGGCTACACCTTC

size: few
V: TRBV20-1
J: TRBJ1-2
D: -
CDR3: CSARDKRGQANYGYTF
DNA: TGCAGTGCTAGAGATAAACGCGGGCAGGCTAACTATGGCTACACCTTC

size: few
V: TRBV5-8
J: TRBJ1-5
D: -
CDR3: CASSSDLHNQPQHF
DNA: TGTGCCAGCAGCTCGGACTTACACAATCAGCCCCAGCATTTT

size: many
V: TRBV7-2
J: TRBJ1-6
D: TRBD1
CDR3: CASSLITGDNSPLHF
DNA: TGTGCCAGCAGCTTAATTACAGGGGATAATTCACCCCTCCACTTT

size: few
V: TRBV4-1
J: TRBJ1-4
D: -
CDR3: CASSQERAGAVTNEKLFF
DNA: TGCGCCAGCAGCCAAGAAAGGGCGGGGGCAGTAACTAATGAAAAACTGTTTTTT

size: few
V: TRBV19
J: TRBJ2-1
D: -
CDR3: CASSIVPGPYNEQFF
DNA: TGTGCCAGTAGTATAGTGCCTGGACCTTACAATGAGCAGTTCTTC

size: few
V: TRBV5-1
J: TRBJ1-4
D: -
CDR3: CASQSAEKLFF
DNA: TGCGCCAGCCAATCGGCCGAAAAACTGTTTTTT

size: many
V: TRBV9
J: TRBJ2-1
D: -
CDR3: CASSVGQGKGNEQFF
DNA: TGTGCCAGCAGCGTCGGTCAGGGGAAGGGCAATGAGCAGTTCTTC

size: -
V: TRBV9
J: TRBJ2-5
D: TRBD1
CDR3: CASSLGSRGTKETQYF
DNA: TGCGCCAGCAGCTTGGGTTCCAGGGGGACAAAAGAGACCCAGTACTTC

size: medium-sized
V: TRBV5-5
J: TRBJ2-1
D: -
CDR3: CASSQSSSYNEQFF
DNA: TGTGCCAGCAGCCAGTCCTCCTCCTACAATGAGCAGTTCTTC

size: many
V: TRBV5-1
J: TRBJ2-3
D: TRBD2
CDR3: CASSTPSGSGPPTSGVTDTQYF
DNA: TGCGCCAGCAGCACCCCTAGCGGGAGTGGCCCGCCGACATCTGGGGTTACAGATACGCAGTATTTT

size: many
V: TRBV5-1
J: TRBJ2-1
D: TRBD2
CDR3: CASSSPTSGTNEQFF
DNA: TGCGCCAGCAGCTCCCCGACTAGCGGGACCAATGAGCAGTTCTTC

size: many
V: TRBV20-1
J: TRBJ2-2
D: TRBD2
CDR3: CSARDPRAGVDGELFF
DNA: TGCAGTGCTAGAGACCCGAGAGCGGGAGTGGACGGGGAGCTGTTTTTT

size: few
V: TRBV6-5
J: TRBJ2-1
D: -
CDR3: CASSYVAGYNEQFF
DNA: TGTGCCAGCAGTTACGTGGCGGGCTACAATGAGCAGTTCTTC

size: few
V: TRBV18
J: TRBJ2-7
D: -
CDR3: CASSPSRLGEQYF
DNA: TGTGCCAGCTCACCGTCCCGATTGGGGGAGCAGTACTTC

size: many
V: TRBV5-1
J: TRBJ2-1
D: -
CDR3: CASSLTGRVSYNEQFF
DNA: TGCGCCAGCAGCTTGACCGGAAGGGTCTCCTACAATGAGCAGTTCTTC

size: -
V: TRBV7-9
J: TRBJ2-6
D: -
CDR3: CASSTWTDHSGANVLTF
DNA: TGTGCCAGCAGCACCTGGACAGACCACTCTGGGGCCAACGTCCTGACTTTC

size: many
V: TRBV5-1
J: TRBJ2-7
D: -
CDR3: CASSAGEAYEQYF
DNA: TGCGCCAGCAGCGCAGGGGAAGCCTACGAGCAGTACTTC

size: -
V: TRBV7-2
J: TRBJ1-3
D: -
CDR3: CASSLVQTARNTIYF
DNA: TGTGCCAGCAGCTTAGTCCAAACTGCAAGAAACACCATATATTTT

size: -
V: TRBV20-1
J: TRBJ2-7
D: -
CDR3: CSASGLQYEQYF
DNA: TGCAGTGCCTCGGGACTCCAGTACGAGCAGTACTTC

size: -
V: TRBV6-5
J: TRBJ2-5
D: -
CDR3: CASSYRGTGQETQYF
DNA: TGTGCCAGCAGTTACCGGGGGACTGGGCAAGAGACCCAGTACTTC